This T cell receptor (beta chain) derives from a study of blood T cell repertoires in COVID-19 (dated by TCRdb to between 2020 and 2021). For the wider study: The collaborator samples originated in the United States, Italy and Spain and spanned the acute and convalescent phases of COVID-19. The material from the prospective study consisted of cDNA or gDNA derived from T cells, B-cell-depleted T cells, or PBMCs. Deeply sampled blood TCRbeta repertoires from subjects exposed to, actively infected with, or recovered from COVID-19 were included in the dataset. The repertoires were released in a freely available public database intended as a resource for research on the immune response to SARS-CoV-2. Samples were obtained from the ongoing ImmuneRACE study (first 160 participants) and from about 1,300 subjects provided by 6 global collaborators. A de-identified subject ID, COVID-19 status, age in years and sex were almost always included in the sample metadata. Where available, HLA class I and class II types were taken from metadata supplied by the sample provider and were not determined by assay-based typing. What the study reported, not specific to this receptor: How much clinical and demographic metadata was included differed by source and by participant, and the metadata was provided uncurated.

Comment on this clone: Its antigen specificity is not known. Base qualities were left out, and no much larger clone turns up one base away.

The immunoSEQ Assay, a bias-controlled multiplex PCR, was used to amplify TCRbeta CDR3 regions from genomic DNA. The study's processing was this. Nucleated cell counts per sample were estimated from amplification of reference gene primers within the assay. To quantify the absolute abundance of each unique TCRbeta CDR3 rearrangement, sequence reads were collapsed and filtered. Productive Simpson clonality was computed per sample as the square root of Simpson's diversity index over productive rearrangements. TCRdb stores this immuneACCESS table with in-frame sequences only. Part of the clones is absent; in the studies checked, under half of the shortfall reflects unresolved V genes, and no reason is known for the rest. V and J calls plus clone size are reproduced from that table; the DNA served to infer D and trimming. The sample contains 350,000 or so clones, almost 90% of them found a single time. Over 0.9% of the sample rests with the top ten.

Including the terminal cysteine and phenylalanine, the CDR3 comprises 15 residues. The CDR3 DNA has 45 bases and is translated from base 1. Clipping removes 6 bases from V and 3 bases from J, with 5 as the unmatched junction base count. The CDR1 and CDR2 encoded by the germline V gene are ENHRY and SYGVKD. Enrolling through a virtual design, the prospective study's participants ranged in age from about 18 to 89 years and lived across 24 United States geographic areas. To assign participants to cohorts, the prospective study relied on clinical history that participants themselves reported in a screening survey and a study questionnaire. Exposed participants had been in contact with someone with a PCR-confirmed or clinician-diagnosed COVID-19 case within 2 weeks of study entry. Each participant in the prospective study had whole blood, serum and a nasopharyngeal or oropharyngeal swab collected by mobile phlebotomists. Prospective study participants could optionally give additional blood draws and questionnaires over an approximately two-month period. Before DNA extraction, blood samples from the prospective study were shipped at room temperature or frozen.

This clonotype was obtained from a woman between 25 and 40 years old who had been exposed to COVID-19. The chain was built from TRBV10-3 and TRBJ2-2; TRBD1 aligns with 9 central bases. The specimen sequenced was PBMCs or T cells enriched from blood (not recorded which). This receptor carries the CDR3 CAISRDRADTGELFF. The nucleotide sequence reads TGTGCCATCAGCCGGGACAGGGCGGACACCGGGGAGCTGTTTTTT.